This T cell receptor (beta chain) was captured in a study of shared clonotypes between healthy human individuals. The assay was immunoSEQ multiplex PCR, and TCRdb's table has in-frame clones only and misses some. The sample holds hundreds of thousands of clones, around 92% seen once. Naive CD8 cells were CD45RO-negative, positively selected for CCR7, excluding terminally differentiated effector memory CD45RA+ cells. Germline-derived CDR1 and CDR2 are MGHDK and SYGVNS. Trimming left V 5 bases short and J 1 base short, with 11 bases between. CDR3 length: 14 amino acids. The V call is TRBV25-1, the J call TRBJ1-1, with D perhaps matching TRBD1 (6 bases). The sequence came from a man younger than 40 in good health. The sample comprised naive CD8+ T cells sorted from blood. Here the CDR3 DNA reads TGTGCCAGCAGTTTAGGGGGGCGGAACACTGAAGCTTTCTTT. Its translation: CASSLGGRNTEAFF.